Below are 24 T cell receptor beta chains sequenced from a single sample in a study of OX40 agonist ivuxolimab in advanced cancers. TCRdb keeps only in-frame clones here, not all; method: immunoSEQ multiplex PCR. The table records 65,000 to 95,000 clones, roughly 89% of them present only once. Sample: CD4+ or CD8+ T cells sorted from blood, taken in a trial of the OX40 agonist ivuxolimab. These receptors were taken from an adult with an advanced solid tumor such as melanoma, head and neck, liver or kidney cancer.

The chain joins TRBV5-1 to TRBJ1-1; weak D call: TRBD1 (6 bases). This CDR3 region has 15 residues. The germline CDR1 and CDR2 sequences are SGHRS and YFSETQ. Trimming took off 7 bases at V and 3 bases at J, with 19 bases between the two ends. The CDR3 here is CASQTGNTFYTEAFF. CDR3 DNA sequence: TGCGCCAGCCAAACAGGGAATACCTTCTACACTGAAGCTTTCTTT.

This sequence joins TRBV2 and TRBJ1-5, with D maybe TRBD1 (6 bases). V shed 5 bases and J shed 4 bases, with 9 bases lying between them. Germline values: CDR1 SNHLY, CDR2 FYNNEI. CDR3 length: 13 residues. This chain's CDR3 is CASSRQENQPQHF. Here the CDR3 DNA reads TGTGCCAGCAGTCGACAGGAGAATCAGCCCCAGCATTTT.

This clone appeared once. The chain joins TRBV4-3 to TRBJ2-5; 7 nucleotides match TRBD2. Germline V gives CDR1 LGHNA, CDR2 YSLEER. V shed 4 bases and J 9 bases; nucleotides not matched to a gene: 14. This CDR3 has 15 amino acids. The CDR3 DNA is TGCGCCAGCAGCCCCCGGGGTAGCGGGCCTGGGTCCCAGTACTTC. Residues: CASSPRGSGPGSQYF.

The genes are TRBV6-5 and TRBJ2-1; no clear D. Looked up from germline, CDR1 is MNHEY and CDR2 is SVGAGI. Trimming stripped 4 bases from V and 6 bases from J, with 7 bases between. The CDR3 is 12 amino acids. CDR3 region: CASSLGANEQFF. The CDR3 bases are TGTGCCAGCAGTTTGGGCGCCAATGAGCAGTTCTTC.

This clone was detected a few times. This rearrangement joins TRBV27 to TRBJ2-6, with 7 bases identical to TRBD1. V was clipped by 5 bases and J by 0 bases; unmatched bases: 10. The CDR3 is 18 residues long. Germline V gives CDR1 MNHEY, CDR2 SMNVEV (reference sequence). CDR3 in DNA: TGTGCCAGCAGTCGTAGACAGGGCGTATTCTCTGGGGCCAACGTCCTGACTTTC. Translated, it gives CASSRRQGVFSGANVLTF.

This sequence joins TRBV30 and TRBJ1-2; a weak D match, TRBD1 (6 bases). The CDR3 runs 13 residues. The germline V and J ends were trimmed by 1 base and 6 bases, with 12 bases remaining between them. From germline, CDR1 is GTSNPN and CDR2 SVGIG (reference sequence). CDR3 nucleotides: TGTGCCTGGAGTGGGGGGGGCTGGAATGGCTACACCTTC. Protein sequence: CAWSGGGWNGYTF.

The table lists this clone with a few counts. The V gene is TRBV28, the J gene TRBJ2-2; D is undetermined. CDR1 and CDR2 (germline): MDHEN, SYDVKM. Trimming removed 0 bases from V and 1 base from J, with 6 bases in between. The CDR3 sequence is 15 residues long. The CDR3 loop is CASSLWAGNTGELFF. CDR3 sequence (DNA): TGTGCCAGCAGTTTATGGGCAGGGAACACCGGGGAGCTGTTTTTT.

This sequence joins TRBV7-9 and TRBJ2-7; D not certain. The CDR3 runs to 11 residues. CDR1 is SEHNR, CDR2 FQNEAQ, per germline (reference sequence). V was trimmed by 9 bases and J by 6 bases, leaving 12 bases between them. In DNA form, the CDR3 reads TGTGCCAGTGGGGTTTATGGCGAGCAGTACTTC. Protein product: CASGVYGEQYF.

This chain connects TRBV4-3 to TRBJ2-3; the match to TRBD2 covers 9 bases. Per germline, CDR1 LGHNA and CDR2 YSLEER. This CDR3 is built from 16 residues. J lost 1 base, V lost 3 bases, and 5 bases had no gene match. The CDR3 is CASSQNLAGGTDTQYF. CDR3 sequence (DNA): TGCGCCAGCAGCCAGAACTTAGCGGGAGGCACAGATACGCAGTATTTT.

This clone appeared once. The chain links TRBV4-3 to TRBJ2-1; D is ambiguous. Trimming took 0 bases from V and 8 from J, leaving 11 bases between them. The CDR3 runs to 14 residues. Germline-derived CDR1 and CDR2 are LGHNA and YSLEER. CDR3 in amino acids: CASSQDRGPYEQFF. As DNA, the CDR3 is TGCGCCAGCAGCCAAGACCGAGGTCCGTATGAGCAGTTCTTC.

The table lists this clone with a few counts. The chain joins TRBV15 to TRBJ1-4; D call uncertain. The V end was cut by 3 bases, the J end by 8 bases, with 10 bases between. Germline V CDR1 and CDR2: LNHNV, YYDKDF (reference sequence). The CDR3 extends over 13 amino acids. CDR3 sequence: CATSSRDGEKLFF. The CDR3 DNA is TGTGCCACCAGCAGTCGAGATGGGGAAAAACTGTTTTTT.

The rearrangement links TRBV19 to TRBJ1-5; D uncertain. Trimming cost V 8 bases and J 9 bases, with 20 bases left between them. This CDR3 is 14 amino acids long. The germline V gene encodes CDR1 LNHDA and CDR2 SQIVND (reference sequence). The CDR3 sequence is CASGRLPFIGPQHF. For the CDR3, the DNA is TGTGCCAGTGGACGCCTCCCATTTATCGGGCCCCAGCATTTT.

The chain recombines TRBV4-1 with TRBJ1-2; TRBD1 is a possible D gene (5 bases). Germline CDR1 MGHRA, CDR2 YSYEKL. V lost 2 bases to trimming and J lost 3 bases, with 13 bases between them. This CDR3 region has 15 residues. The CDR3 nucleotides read TGCGCCAGCAGCCAATCCCTGGGGGGATACTATGGCTACACCTTC. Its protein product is CASSQSLGGYYGYTF.

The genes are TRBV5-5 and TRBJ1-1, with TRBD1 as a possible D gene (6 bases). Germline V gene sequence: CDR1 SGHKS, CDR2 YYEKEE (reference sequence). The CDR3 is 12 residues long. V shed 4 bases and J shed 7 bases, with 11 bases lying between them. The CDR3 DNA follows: TGTGCCAGCAGCGTTACAGGGTATGAAGCTTTCTTT. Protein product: CASSVTGYEAFF.

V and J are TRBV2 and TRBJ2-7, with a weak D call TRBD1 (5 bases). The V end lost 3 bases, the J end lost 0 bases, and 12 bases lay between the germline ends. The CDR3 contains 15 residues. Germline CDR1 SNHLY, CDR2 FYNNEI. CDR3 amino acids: CASSELAGFSYEQYV. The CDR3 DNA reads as TGTGCCAGCAGTGAGCTGGCAGGGTTCTCCTACGAGCAGTACGTC.

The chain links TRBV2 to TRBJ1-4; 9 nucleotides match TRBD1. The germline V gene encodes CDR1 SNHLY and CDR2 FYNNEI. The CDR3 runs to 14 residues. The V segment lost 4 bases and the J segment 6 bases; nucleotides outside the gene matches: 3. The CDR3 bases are TGTGCCAGCAGTGTGGACAGGGGTTATGAAAAACTGTTTTTT. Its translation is CASSVDRGYEKLFF.

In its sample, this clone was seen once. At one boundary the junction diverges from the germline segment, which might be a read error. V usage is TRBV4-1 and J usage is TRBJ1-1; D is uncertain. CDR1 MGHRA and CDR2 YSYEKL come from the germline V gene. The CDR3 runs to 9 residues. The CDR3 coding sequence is TGCGCCAGCAGCCCTCCGTTGCTCTTT. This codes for CASSPPLLF.

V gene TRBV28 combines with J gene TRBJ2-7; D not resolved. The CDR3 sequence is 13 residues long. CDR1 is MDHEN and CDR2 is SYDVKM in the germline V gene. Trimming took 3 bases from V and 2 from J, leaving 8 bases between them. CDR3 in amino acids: CASSLNRPYEQYF. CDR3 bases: TGTGCCAGCAGTTTGAACAGACCCTACGAGCAGTACTTC.

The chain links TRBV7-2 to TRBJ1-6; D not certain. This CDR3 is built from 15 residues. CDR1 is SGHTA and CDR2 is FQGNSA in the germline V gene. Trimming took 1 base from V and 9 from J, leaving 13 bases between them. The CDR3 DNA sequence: TGTGCCAGCAGCTTAGATGGGAATTTAGGTTCACCCCTCCACTTT. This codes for CASSLDGNLGSPLHF.

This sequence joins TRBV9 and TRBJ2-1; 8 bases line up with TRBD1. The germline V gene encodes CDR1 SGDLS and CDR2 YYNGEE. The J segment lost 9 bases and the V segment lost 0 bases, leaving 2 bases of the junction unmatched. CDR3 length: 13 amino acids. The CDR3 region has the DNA TGTGCCAGCAGCGTAGGGCAGGGGGCTGAGCAGTTCTTC. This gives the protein CASSVGQGAEQFF.

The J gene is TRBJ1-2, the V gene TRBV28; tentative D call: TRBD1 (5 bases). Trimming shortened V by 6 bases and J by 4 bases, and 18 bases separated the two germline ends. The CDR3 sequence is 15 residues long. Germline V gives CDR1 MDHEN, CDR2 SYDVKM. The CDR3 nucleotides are TGTGCCAGCAGGTCCTCCGGACAAGGCGGCTATGGCTACACCTTC. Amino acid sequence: CASRSSGQGGYGYTF.

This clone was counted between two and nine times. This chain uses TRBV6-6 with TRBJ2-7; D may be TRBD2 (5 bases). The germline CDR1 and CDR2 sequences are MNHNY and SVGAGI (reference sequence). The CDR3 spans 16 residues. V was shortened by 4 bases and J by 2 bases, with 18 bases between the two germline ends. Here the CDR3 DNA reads TGTGCCAGCAGTTCCCCAGGCGCGGGTACCCCCTACGAGCAGTACTTC. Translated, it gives CASSSPGAGTPYEQYF.

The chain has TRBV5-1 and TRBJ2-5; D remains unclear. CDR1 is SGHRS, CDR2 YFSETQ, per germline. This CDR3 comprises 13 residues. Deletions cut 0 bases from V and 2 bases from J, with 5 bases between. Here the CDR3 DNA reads TGCGCCAGCAGCTTGGAGTTTCAAGAGACCCAGTACTTC. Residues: CASSLEFQETQYF.

The CDR3 is CASSLGGGGPYEQYF. In DNA form, the CDR3 reads TGTGCCAGCAGTTTAGGCGGGGGGGGGCCGTACGAGCAGTACTTC. The chain links TRBV6-6 to TRBJ2-7, with 9 positions matching TRBD2. CDR1 MNHNY and CDR2 SVGAGI come from the germline V gene (reference sequence). The V segment lost 4 bases and the J segment 4 bases; nucleotides outside the gene matches: 8. This CDR3 spans 15 amino acids.